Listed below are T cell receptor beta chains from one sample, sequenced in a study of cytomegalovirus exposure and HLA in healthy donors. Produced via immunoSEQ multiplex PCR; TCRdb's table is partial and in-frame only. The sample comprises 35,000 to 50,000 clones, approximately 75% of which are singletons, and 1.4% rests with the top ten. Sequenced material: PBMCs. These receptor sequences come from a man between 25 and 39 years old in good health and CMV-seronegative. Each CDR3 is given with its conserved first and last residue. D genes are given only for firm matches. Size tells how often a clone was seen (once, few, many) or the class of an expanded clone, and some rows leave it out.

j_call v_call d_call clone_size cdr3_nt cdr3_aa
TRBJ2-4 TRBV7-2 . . TGTGCCACCGCCGGCGGGGCCAAAAACATTCAGTACTTC CATAGGAKNIQYF
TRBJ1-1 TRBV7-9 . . TGTGCCAGCAGCTTAGACAGGGCCACTGAAGCTTTCTTT CASSLDRATEAFF
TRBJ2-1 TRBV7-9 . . TGTGCCAGCAGCAAAATGACTAGACAATACAGTGAGCAGTTCTTC CASSKMTRQYSEQFF
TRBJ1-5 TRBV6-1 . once TGTGCCAGCAGCTTGACAGAGAATCAGCCCCAGCATTTT CASSLTENQPQHF
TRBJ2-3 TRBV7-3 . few TGTGCCAGCAGCTTGCGGAGATCGGATACGCAGTATTTT CASSLRRSDTQYF
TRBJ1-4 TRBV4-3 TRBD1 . TGCGCCAGCAGCCCAACCCCAGGGGGGTCTAATGAAAAACTGTTTTTT CASSPTPGGSNEKLFF
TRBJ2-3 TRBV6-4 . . TGTGCCAGCAGTGACGGGGGGAGCACAGATACGCAGTATTTT CASSDGGSTDTQYF
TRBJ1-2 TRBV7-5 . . . CARSLIASTNYGCTF
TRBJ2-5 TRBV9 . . TGTGCCAGCAGCCCAGGGTCCTCGTGGGAGACCCAGTACTTC CASSPGSSWETQYF
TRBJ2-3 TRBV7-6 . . TGTGCCAGCAGCTTAGGAGGCGTGACTAGCACAGATACGCAGTATTTT CASSLGGVTSTDTQYF
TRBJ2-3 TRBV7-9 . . TGTTCCAGCAGCTTATTCGACTATTCCACAGATACGCAGTATTTT CSSSLFDYSTDTQYF
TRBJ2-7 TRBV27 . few TGTGCCAGCAGGGAATCTAGGGGAGGCTACGAGCAGTACTTC CASRESRGGYEQYF
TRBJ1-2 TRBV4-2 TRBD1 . TGTGCCAGCAGCCAAGATCTTGGACAGGGGGCAAGTTTCGCCTTC CASSQDLGQGASFAF
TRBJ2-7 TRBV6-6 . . TGTGCCAGCAGTTATTCTACGGGCGAGCAGTACTTC CASSYSTGEQYF
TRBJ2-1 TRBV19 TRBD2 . TGTGCCAGTCCACCCCAGGGACTAGCGGGAGGGCCTAAAAACAATGAGCAGTTCTTC CASPPQGLAGGPKNNEQFF
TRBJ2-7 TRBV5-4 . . TGTGCCAGCAGCCGGGACACCTACGAGCAGTACTTC CASSRDTYEQYF
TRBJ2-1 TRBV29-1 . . TGCAGCCTAAGCGACCCGAAATACAATGAGCAGTTCTTC CSLSDPKYNEQFF
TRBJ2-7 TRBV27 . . TGTGCCAGCAGTTTATCCCTTTCCTACGAGCAGTACTTC CASSLSLSYEQYF
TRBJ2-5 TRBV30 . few TGTGCCTGGAGTGTCGGCGGGAACCAAGAGACCCAGTACTTC CAWSVGGNQETQYF
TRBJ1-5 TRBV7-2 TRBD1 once TGTGCCAGCAGCTCGACAGGGAATCAGCCCCAGCATTTT CASSSTGNQPQHF
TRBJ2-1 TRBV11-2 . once TGTGCCAGCAGCTTCTCTTGGTTAGCGGTTTACAATGAGCAGTTCTTC CASSFSWLAVYNEQFF
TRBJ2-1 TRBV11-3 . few TGTGCCAGCAGCCCCACCGACAGGAACAATGAGCAGTTCTTC CASSPTDRNNEQFF
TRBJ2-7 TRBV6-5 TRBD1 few TGTGCCAGCAGCAGGGACAGGGGGCTATACGAGCAGTACTTC CASSRDRGLYEQYF
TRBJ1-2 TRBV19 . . TGTGCCAGTAGTATTTTTGACAGCCCAATCTATGGCTACACCTTC CASSIFDSPIYGYTF
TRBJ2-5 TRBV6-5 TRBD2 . TGTGCCAGCAGCCTCGGGGGGGGCGGGGAGACCCAGTACTTC CASSLGGGGETQYF
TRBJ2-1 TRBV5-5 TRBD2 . TGTGCCAGCAGCGAGGGACTAGCGGTTTACAATGAGCAGTTCTTC CASSEGLAVYNEQFF
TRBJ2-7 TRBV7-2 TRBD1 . TGTGCCAGCAGCCGAGGGACAGAATCCTACGAGCAGTACTTC CASSRGTESYEQYF
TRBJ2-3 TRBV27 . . TGTGCCAGCAGAGCCGGGACATACTTTAGCACAGATACGCAGTATTTT CASRAGTYFSTDTQYF
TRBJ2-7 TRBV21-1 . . TGTGCCGGGGGGATGTCCTACGAGCAGTACTTC CAGGMSYEQYF
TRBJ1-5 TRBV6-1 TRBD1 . TGTGCCACCCTGGACAGGGGGCCAGGTCAGCCCCAGCATTTT CATLDRGPGQPQHF
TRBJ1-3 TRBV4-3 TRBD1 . TGCGCCAGCAGCCACCTGACCGGGACAGGGAGTGGAAACACCATATATTTT CASSHLTGTGSGNTIYF
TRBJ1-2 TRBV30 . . TGTGCCTGGAGTGTACCTTACAGGGATCACGGCTACACCTTC CAWSVPYRDHGYTF
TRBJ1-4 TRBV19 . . TGTGCCAGTAGTATTCGGGGGGCAACTAATGAAAAACTGTTTTTT CASSIRGATNEKLFF
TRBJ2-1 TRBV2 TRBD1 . TGTGCCAGCAGAGAGGAAAACAGGGGGCTTTACAATGAGCAGTTCTTC CASREENRGLYNEQFF
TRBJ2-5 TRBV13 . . TGTGCCAGCAGCTTAGGTACTAGACGCTTCTACTTC CASSLGTRRFYF
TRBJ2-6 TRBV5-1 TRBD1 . TGCGCCAGCAGCTCTCAACAGGGGGCTGGGGCCAACGTCCTGACTTTC CASSSQQGAGANVLTF
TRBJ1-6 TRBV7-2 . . TGTGCCAGCAGCTACGGAGCGGGATCCTATAATTCACCCCTCCACTTT CASSYGAGSYNSPLHF
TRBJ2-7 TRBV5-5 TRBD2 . TGTGCCAGCAGCCGGACTAGCGTCTACGAGCAGTACTTC CASSRTSVYEQYF
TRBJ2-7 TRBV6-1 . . TGTGCCAGCAGTGACCTCCAGGGTTCCCTTCGCTACGAGCAGTACTTC CASSDLQGSLRYEQYF
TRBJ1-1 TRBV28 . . TGTGCCAGCAGCCCCGGGGGGGGAATGAACACTGAAGCTTTCTTT CASSPGGGMNTEAFF
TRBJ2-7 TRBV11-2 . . TGTGCCAGCAGCGAAACGTACAGGAAAGACCTCGAGCAGTACTTC CASSETYRKDLEQYF
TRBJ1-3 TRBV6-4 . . TGTGCCAGCAGTGACTTGACACAAGGAAACACCATATATTTT CASSDLTQGNTIYF